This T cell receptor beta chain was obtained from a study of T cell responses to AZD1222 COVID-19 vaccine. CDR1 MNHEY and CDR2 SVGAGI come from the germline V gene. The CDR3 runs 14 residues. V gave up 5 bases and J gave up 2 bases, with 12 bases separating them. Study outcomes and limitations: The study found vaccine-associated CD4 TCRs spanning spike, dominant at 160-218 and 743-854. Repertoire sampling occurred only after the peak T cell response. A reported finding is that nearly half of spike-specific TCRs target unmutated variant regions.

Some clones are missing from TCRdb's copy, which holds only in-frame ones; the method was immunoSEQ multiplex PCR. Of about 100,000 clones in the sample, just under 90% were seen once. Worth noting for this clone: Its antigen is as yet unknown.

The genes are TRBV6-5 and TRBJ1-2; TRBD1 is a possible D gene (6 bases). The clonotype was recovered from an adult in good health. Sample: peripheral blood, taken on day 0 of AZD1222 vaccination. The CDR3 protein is CASSQGIQNYGYTF. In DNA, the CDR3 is TGTGCCAGCAGTCAGGGGATTCAGAACTATGGCTACACCTTC.